These 22 T cell receptor beta chains share one sample of origin, sequenced in a study of OX40 agonist ivuxolimab in advanced cancers. TCRdb's table, derived via immunoSEQ multiplex PCR, lists solely in-frame clones and lacks some. The sample carries more than 60,000 clones, roughly 90% recorded once. The sample was CD4+ or CD8+ T cells sorted from blood, taken in a trial of the OX40 agonist ivuxolimab. Receptors were obtained from an adult with an advanced solid tumor such as melanoma, head and neck, liver or kidney cancer.

J is TRBJ2-5 and V is TRBV28; tentative D call: TRBD2 (5 bases). The germline gives CDR1 MDHEN, CDR2 SYDVKM. CDR3 length equals 11 residues. V dropped 6 bases and J dropped 7 bases, with 9 bases sitting between them. In DNA, the CDR3 is TGTGCCAGCAGCCCGGGAAGGACCCAGTACTTC. Encoded protein: CASSPGRTQYF.

The chain combines TRBV5-4 with TRBJ2-7; D tentatively reads TRBD1 or TRBD2 (5 bases each). Trimming pared 4 bases from V and 2 bases from J, leaving 10 bases between. Germline loops: CDR1 SGHNT, CDR2 YYREEE (reference sequence). The CDR3 covers 13 residues. The CDR3: CASSLGAAYEQYF. The CDR3 nucleotides are TGTGCCAGCAGCCTCGGGGCAGCCTACGAGCAGTACTTC. The entire variable domain, with the rest obtained from reference TRBV5-4 and TRBJ2-7, is as follows: ETGVTQSPTHLIKTRGQQVTLRCSSQSGHNTVSWYQQALGQGPQFIFQYYREEENGRGNFPPRFSGLQFPNYSSELNVNALELDDSALYLCASSLGAAYEQYFGPGTRLTVT.

The chain links TRBV2 to TRBJ2-1; D is unresolved. With 8 bases removed from V and 3 bases from J, the gap between germline ends came to 5 bases. CDR3 length equals 11 residues. Germline values: CDR1 SNHLY, CDR2 FYNNEI. The CDR3 coding sequence is TGTGCCAGCGGCAGCTACAATGAGCAGTTCTTC. It is translated as CASGSYNEQFF.

The rearrangement uses TRBV6-5 and TRBJ2-7; D is possibly TRBD1 or TRBD2 (5 bases each). V was pared by 0 bases and J by 2 bases, with 11 bases between. This CDR3 comprises 15 residues. The germline gives CDR1 MNHEY, CDR2 SVGAGI. The CDR3 region has the DNA TGTGCCAGCAGTTACTCGGGATTGGGACCCTACGAGCAGTACTTC. This codes for CASSYSGLGPYEQYF.

The V call is TRBV7-6, the J call TRBJ2-3; possible D gene TRBD2, 6 bases. The V and J ends lost 5 bases and 0 bases respectively, with 12 bases between them. Per germline, CDR1 SGHVS and CDR2 FNYEAQ. The CDR3 consists of 15 residues. This chain's CDR3 is CASSRTGTSTDTQYF. In nucleotides, the CDR3 is TGTGCCAGCAGCCGCACCGGGACTAGCACAGATACGCAGTATTTT. Full variable domain (outside the CDR3, taken from reference TRBV7-6 and TRBJ2-3): GAGVSQSPRYKVTKRGQDVALRCDPISGHVSLYWYRQALGQGPEFLTYFNYEAQQDKSGLPNDRFSAERPEGSISTLTIQRTEQRDSAMYRCASSRTGTSTDTQYFGPGTRLTVL.

The rearrangement uses TRBV28 and TRBJ1-1, with D possibly TRBD1 on 5 matching bases. The CDR3 runs 12 residues. The germline gives CDR1 MDHEN, CDR2 SYDVKM. Trimming took off 6 bases at V and 10 bases at J, with 15 bases between the two ends. The CDR3 DNA reads as TGTGCCAGCAGCGACGGGACCGAGGGAGCTTTCTTT. Amino acids: CASSDGTEGAFF. Full variable domain (rest looked up from reference TRBV28 and TRBJ1-1): DVKVTQSSRYLVKRTGEKVFLECVQDMDHENMFWYRQDPGLGLRLIYFSYDVKMKEKGDIPEGYSVSREKKERFSLILESASTNQTSMYLCASSDGTEGAFFGQGTRLTVV.

The rearrangement joins TRBV28 to TRBJ2-7; 8 bases fit TRBD1. Per the germline V gene, CDR1 is MDHEN and CDR2 is SYDVKM. CDR3 length: 15 residues. After removal of 3 bases from V and 1 base from J, the junction contained 5 bases not matched to a gene. The CDR3 coding sequence is TGTGCCAGCAGTTTCCGGGACAGGAGATCCTACGAGCAGTACTTC. This gives the protein CASSFRDRRSYEQYF.

This clone was detected only a few times. The gene calls are TRBV5-1 and TRBJ1-3, with TRBD1 matching 10 bases. Germline trimming cut 4 bases from V and 2 bases from J; bases unmatched to any gene: 9. Germline V gene sequence: CDR1 SGHRS, CDR2 YFSETQ. CDR3 size: 17 residues. CDR3 residues: CASSAGQGMNAGNTIYF. The CDR3 bases are TGCGCCAGCAGCGCGGGACAGGGGATGAACGCTGGAAACACCATATATTTT.

This clone was counted a few times. This CDR3 is CASSPGDRTDTQYF. DNA for the CDR3: TGTGCCAGCAGTCCTGGGGACAGAACAGATACGCAGTATTTT. The chain couples TRBV28 to TRBJ2-3; 7 positions agree with TRBD1. Germline V gene lookup returns CDR1 MDHEN and CDR2 SYDVKM. The CDR3 totals 14 residues. Unmatched junction bases numbered 5, after V lost 5 bases and J lost 3 bases.

This chain links TRBV25-1 with TRBJ1-5; D may be TRBD1 (6 bases). CDR1 and CDR2 (germline): MGHDK, SYGVNS. This CDR3 contains 14 residues. Trimming left V 2 bases short and J 7 bases short, with 12 bases between. CDR3 DNA sequence: TGTGCCAGCAGTGAACAGCTAGGGGGGCAGCCCCAGCATTTT. It is translated as CASSEQLGGQPQHF.

This sequence joins TRBV6-1 and TRBJ1-5; D is possibly TRBD1 (6 bases). Germline-derived CDR1 and CDR2 are MNHNS and SASEGT. The CDR3 has 14 residues. V lost 7 bases and J 1 base, leaving 11 bases between the germline ends. CDR3 loop: CASTTGISNQPQHF. For the CDR3, the DNA is TGTGCCAGCACCACAGGGATAAGCAATCAGCCCCAGCATTTT.

The chain is built from TRBV10-3 and TRBJ1-2, with D perhaps matching TRBD1 (6 bases). Germline V gene data show CDR1 as ENHRY and CDR2 as SYGVKD. Trimming shortened V by 0 bases and J by 4 bases, and 12 bases separated the two germline ends. The length of the CDR3 is 15 residues. CDR3 sequence: CAISESLGGGYGYTF. The CDR3 DNA follows: TGTGCCATCAGTGAGTCTCTAGGGGGAGGCTATGGCTACACCTTC.

The chain joins TRBV18 to TRBJ2-5; TRBD2 matches 7 bases. The germline V gene encodes CDR1 KGHSH and CDR2 LQKENI. The CDR3 consists of 15 residues. The trim removed 0 bases at V and 5 bases at J, leaving 6 bases unmatched. Here the CDR3 DNA reads TGTGCCAGCTCACCACCGGCCAGGGAGGGGGAGACCCAGTACTTC. Protein sequence: CASSPPAREGETQYF.

A few counts support this clone. The chain joins TRBV10-3 to TRBJ2-1, with D possibly being TRBD2 (6 bases). The CDR3 is 16 amino acids. V dropped 3 bases and J dropped 10 bases, with 22 bases sitting between them. The germline gives CDR1 ENHRY, CDR2 SYGVKD. CDR3 nucleotide sequence: TGTGCCATCAGTGACCTCAAGAAGGAGGGAGGACGCGAGCAGTTCTTC. It codes for CAISDLKKEGGREQFF.

J is TRBJ2-5 and V is TRBV5-4; no clear D. V gave up 0 bases and J gave up 7 bases, with 10 bases separating them. The germline V gene encodes CDR1 SGHNT and CDR2 YYREEE (reference sequence). This CDR3 has 13 amino acids. CDR3 amino acids: CASSLVEAGTQYF. CDR3 DNA sequence: TGTGCCAGCAGCTTGGTTGAGGCCGGGACCCAGTACTTC.

This clone appeared once. The CDR3 loop reads CASSELRGRASSYEQYF. Written as DNA, the CDR3 is TGTGCCAGCAGTGAACTACGAGGGAGGGCCAGTTCCTACGAGCAGTACTTC. V and J are TRBV6-1 and TRBJ2-7; 7 positions match TRBD2. The germline gives CDR1 MNHNS, CDR2 SASEGT. V gave up 2 bases and J gave up 1 base; unmatched junction bases: 11. The CDR3 sequence is 17 residues long.

This clone occurred a few times. The CDR3 sequence is CAWDVGNTEAFF. CDR3 coding DNA: TGTGCCTGGGACGTGGGGAACACTGAAGCTTTCTTT. The chain recombines TRBV30 with TRBJ1-1; no clear D gene. The V end lost 5 bases, the J end lost 1 base, and 8 bases lay between the germline ends. Looked up from germline, CDR1 is GTSNPN and CDR2 is SVGIG (reference sequence). The CDR3 is 12 residues long. Full variable domain (outside the CDR3, taken from reference TRBV30 and TRBJ1-1): SQTIHQWPATLVQPVGSPLSLECTVEGTSNPNLYWYRQAAGRGLQLLFYSVGIGQISSEVPQNLSASRPQDRQFILSSKKLLLSDSGFYLCAWDVGNTEAFFGQGTRLTVV.

The chain combines TRBV7-2 with TRBJ2-7; D is possibly TRBD1 or TRBD2 (5 bases each). V lost 7 bases and J lost 1, with 11 bases in between. The CDR3 has 13 amino acids. Per the germline V gene, CDR1 is SGHTA and CDR2 is FQGNSA. CDR3 in amino acids: CASTVEGSYEQYF. The CDR3 DNA reads TGTGCCAGCACCGTAGAGGGGTCCTACGAGCAGTACTTC.

The CDR3 nucleotides read TGTGCCTGGAGTCCTAAGGGCAGGGGGAGCGAAAACACCATATATTTT. Translated, it gives CAWSPKGRGSENTIYF. The chain has TRBV30 and TRBJ1-3; TRBD1 aligns across 7 bases. The length of the CDR3 is 16 residues. Trimming at V came to 2 bases and at J to 6 bases, leaving 13 bases not matched to a gene. Germline V gene data show CDR1 as GTSNPN and CDR2 as SVGIG (reference sequence).

The rearrangement uses TRBV28 and TRBJ1-4, with a possible D match to TRBD1 (6 bases). The CDR3 runs to 14 residues. In germline, CDR1 is MDHEN, CDR2 SYDVKM. V shed 4 bases and J shed 2 bases, with 8 bases lying between them. CDR3 in DNA: TGTGCCAGCAGTTCACAGGGTACTAATGAAAAACTGTTTTTT. Translating gives CASSSQGTNEKLFF.

The gene calls are TRBV5-1 and TRBJ2-7, with TRBD1 matching 7 bases. The germline V gene encodes CDR1 SGHRS and CDR2 YFSETQ. The CDR3 covers 12 residues. J was trimmed by 3 bases and V by 7 bases; bases with no gene match: 4. The CDR3 sequence is CASQGQFYEQYF. The CDR3 DNA follows: TGCGCCAGCCAGGGACAGTTCTACGAGCAGTACTTC. Complete variable domain (other parts from reference TRBV5-1 and TRBJ2-7): KAGVTQTPRYLIKTRGQQVTLSCSPISGHRSVSWYQQTPGQGLQFLFEYFSETQRNKGNFPGRFSGRQFSNSRSEMNVSTLELGDSALYLCASQGQFYEQYFGPGTRLTVT.

This clone appeared once. The chain employs TRBV6-1 and TRBJ2-7; a weak D match, TRBD1 (6 bases). Germline assignment: CDR1 MNHNS and CDR2 SASEGT. V dropped 1 base and J dropped 2 bases, with 12 bases sitting between them. The CDR3 extends over 15 amino acids. The CDR3 loop is CASSEGGQRTYEQYF. In DNA, the CDR3 is TGTGCCAGCAGTGAAGGGGGGCAACGGACCTACGAGCAGTACTTC.